The next 17 T cell receptor beta chains were all read from a single sample in a study of OX40 agonist ivuxolimab in advanced cancers. The repertoire was sequenced with immunoSEQ multiplex PCR; TCRdb's copy has only in-frame clones and lacks some. Among about 80,000 clones listed, more than 85% were seen once. The sample consisted of CD4+ or CD8+ T cells sorted from blood, taken in a trial of the OX40 agonist ivuxolimab. The receptors were sampled from an adult with an advanced solid tumor such as melanoma, head and neck, liver or kidney cancer.

The genes are TRBV11-3 and TRBJ2-1; TRBD2 matches at 10 bases. There are 14 residues in the CDR3. The J segment lost 12 bases and the V segment lost 5 bases, leaving 10 bases of the junction unmatched. Germline CDR1 and CDR2: SGHNT and YENEEA. Here the CDR3 DNA reads TGTGCCAGCAGCCCGGGGACTAGCGTGGTGGGGCAGTTCTTC. This encodes CASSPGTSVVGQFF.

V usage is TRBV28 and J usage is TRBJ2-7; D uncertain. The CDR3 contains 11 residues. The germline CDR1 and CDR2 sequences are MDHEN and SYDVKM. With 5 bases removed from V and 2 bases from J, the gap between germline ends came to 4 bases. This chain's CDR3 is CASSVTYEQYF. The CDR3 DNA follows: TGTGCCAGCAGTGTAACCTACGAGCAGTACTTC.

V gene TRBV11-2 combines with J gene TRBJ2-1; TRBD2 agrees at 14 bases. CDR3 length: 16 amino acids. J gave up 7 bases and V 6 bases, and 8 bases lay outside the gene matches. Germline CDR1 and CDR2: SGHAT and FQNNGV. The CDR3 DNA follows: TGTGCCAGCAGTCGGGGGACTAGCGGGAGAAGGAATGAGCAGTTCTTC. Protein sequence: CASSRGTSGRRNEQFF.

The chain recombines TRBV11-2 with TRBJ1-5; D not certain. Per germline, CDR1 SGHAT and CDR2 FQNNGV. The CDR3 has 13 residues. Deletions cut 1 base from V and 12 bases from J, with 13 bases between. The CDR3 sequence is CASSLGEGGHQHF. In DNA form, the CDR3 reads TGTGCCAGCAGCTTAGGGGAAGGCGGCCACCAGCATTTT.

This clone occurred once. V usage is TRBV9 and J usage is TRBJ2-5; the match to TRBD2 covers 12 bases. The J segment lost 4 bases and the V segment lost 3 bases, leaving 10 bases of the junction unmatched. Germline V gives CDR1 SGDLS, CDR2 YYNGEE. The CDR3 is 17 residues long. The CDR3: CASSGPPSGRAVETQYF. CDR3 coding DNA: TGTGCCAGCAGCGGACCCCCTAGCGGGAGGGCCGTAGAGACCCAGTACTTC.

The chain combines TRBV10-3 with TRBJ2-1; 8 bases fit TRBD2. The CDR3 covers 13 residues. J gave up 10 bases and V 2 bases, and 4 bases lay outside the gene matches. Germline lookup yields CDR1 ENHRY and CDR2 SYGVKD. CDR3 residues: CAISEGTRPEQFF. Here the CDR3 DNA reads TGTGCCATCAGTGAGGGGACTAGGCCCGAGCAGTTCTTC.

V gene TRBV18 combines with J gene TRBJ2-1; maybe TRBD1 (6 bases). The V gene's germline CDR1 is KGHSH and CDR2 LQKENI. The CDR3 totals 18 residues. With 5 bases removed from V and 0 bases from J, the gap between germline ends came to 20 bases. DNA of the CDR3: TGTGCCAGCTCATCCGGTAAGACAGGTTCCGTCTCCTACAATGAGCAGTTCTTC. Its protein product is CASSSGKTGSVSYNEQFF.

The rearrangement links TRBV9 to TRBJ1-1; 7 nucleotides line up with TRBD1. V lost 4 bases to trimming and J lost 6 bases; unmatched junction nucleotides: 12. There are 15 residues in the CDR3. Germline assignment: CDR1 SGDLS and CDR2 YYNGEE. CDR3 DNA sequence: TGTGCCAGCAGCCTGGGGGGGGACAGTTACTCTGAAGCTTTCTTT. Its translation is CASSLGGDSYSEAFF. The full variable domain, its missing parts supplied by reference TRBV9 and TRBJ1-1, is DSGVTQTPKHLITATGQRVTLRCSPRSGDLSVYWYQQSLDQGLQFLIQYYNGEERAKGNILERFSAQQFPDLHSELNLSSLELGDSALYFCASSLGGDSYSEAFFGQGTRLTVV.

This chain connects TRBV27 to TRBJ1-6; D uncertain. The germline V gene encodes CDR1 MNHEY and CDR2 SMNVEV (reference sequence). This CDR3 is built from 12 residues. Deletions cut 10 bases from V and 15 bases from J, with 19 bases between. CDR3 bases: TGTGCCACCCCGGGTTCGCCTCGAGTCCTCCACTTT. It is translated as CATPGSPRVLHF.

The chain carries TRBV4-1 and TRBJ2-7; the D gene is possibly TRBD2 (5 bases). V lost 1 base and J 5 bases, leaving 12 bases between the germline ends. CDR1 and CDR2 (germline): MGHRA, YSYEKL. This CDR3 contains 14 residues. CDR3 amino acids: CASSQGLLGNEQYF. The CDR3 coding sequence is TGCGCCAGCAGCCAAGGTCTACTAGGTAACGAGCAGTACTTC.

The DNA for the CDR3 is TGTGCCAGCAGCACGGCCGCGAATAACTATGGCTACACCTTC. Translating it yields CASSTAANNYGYTF. The chain has TRBV25-1 and TRBJ1-2; D not resolved. V was trimmed by 6 bases and J by 1 base, leaving 12 bases between them. The CDR3 length is 14 residues. Germline CDR1 MGHDK, CDR2 SYGVNS.

The chain uses TRBV7-2 and TRBJ2-1; D possibly corresponds to TRBD2 (6 bases). The CDR3 is 18 residues long. In germline, CDR1 is SGHTA, CDR2 FQGNSA. V lost 5 bases to trimming and J lost 2 bases, with 22 bases between them. The CDR3, as DNA: TGTGCCAGCAGCATTCATCCGGCTGGGGCTAGCGCCTACAATGAGCAGTTCTTC. This gives the protein CASSIHPAGASAYNEQFF.

This clone was detected once. This chain joins TRBV5-4 and TRBJ1-1; D is unclear. The germline V gene has CDR1 SGHNT and CDR2 YYREEE (reference sequence). There are 16 residues in the CDR3. V lost 0 bases and J lost 0, with 12 bases in between. The CDR3 DNA sequence: TGTGCCAGCAGCTTGGGGTCAGGCCGACTGAACACTGAAGCTTTCTTT. The encoded protein is CASSLGSGRLNTEAFF.

This chain connects TRBV7-9 to TRBJ1-5; possible D gene TRBD1, 5 bases. Trimming removed 3 bases at V and 7 bases at J, with 16 bases between. The CDR3 has 15 residues. The V gene's germline CDR1 is SEHNR and CDR2 FQNEAQ (reference sequence). The CDR3 protein is CASSLGGASGQPQHF. CDR3 in DNA: TGTGCCAGCAGCTTGGGCGGGGCTTCAGGCCAGCCCCAGCATTTT.

This clone appeared many times. This rearrangement joins TRBV7-9 to TRBJ1-2, with D hard to call. Trimming pared 2 bases from V and 6 bases from J, leaving 7 bases between. Germline V lookup: CDR1 SEHNR, CDR2 FQNEAQ (reference sequence). This CDR3 region has 12 residues. The CDR3 sequence is CASSLNQDGYTF. The CDR3 DNA reads as TGTGCCAGCAGCTTAAATCAGGATGGCTACACCTTC.

The count of this clone is one. The chain is built from TRBV11-3 and TRBJ2-5, with D possibly being TRBD2 (7 bases). This CDR3 has 14 amino acids. Per the germline V gene, CDR1 is SGHNT and CDR2 is YENEEA. The V end lost 1 base, the J end lost 5 bases, and 11 bases lay between the germline ends. The CDR3 here is CASSLGTAGETQYF. The CDR3 nucleotides are TGTGCCAGCAGCTTAGGGACAGCGGGGGAGACCCAGTACTTC.

This clone was found a few times. This sequence joins TRBV7-2 and TRBJ1-5, with D unresolved. V was trimmed by 5 bases and J by 7 bases, leaving 9 bases between them. CDR1 and CDR2 from the germline V gene are SGHTA and FQGNSA. The CDR3 is 12 residues long. The CDR3 is CASSLFDQPQHF. CDR3 sequence (DNA): TGTGCCAGCAGCCTTTTCGACCAGCCCCAGCATTTT.